The 29 T cell receptor beta chains reported below all come from one sample, sequenced in a study of naive and memory T cell subsets. Both TRBC1 and TRBC2 were covered by a beta constant-region primer of two equimolar oligonucleotides. Ligated cDNA was amplified by four rounds of PCR with nested alpha and beta constant-region primers and SP2. Each CDR3 protein gets one entry after TCRdb re-called the UMI-ligation and nested PCR reads with MiXCR. The data show roughly 80,000 distinct CDR3 sequences, over 9% seen once. Sequencing input: naive CD8+ T cells from blood. The receptors here all came from a human donor in good health.

This clonotype was recorded many times. V gene TRBV6-2 or TRBV6-3 combines with J gene TRBJ2-7; a weak D match, TRBD1 (6 bases). Germline CDR1 and CDR2: MNHEY and SVGEGT. The CDR3 covers 13 residues. Trimming removed 6 bases from V and 0 bases from J, with 9 bases in between. The CDR3 DNA is TGTGCCAGCAGCCGGGACAACTCCTACGAGCAGTACTTC. Amino acid sequence: CASSRDNSYEQYF.

This clonotype occurred a few times. The genes are TRBV10-3 and TRBJ2-2; TRBD1 matches 8 bases. Germline lookup yields CDR1 ENHRY and CDR2 SYGVKD. With 6 bases clipped from V and 0 bases from J, the junction kept 12 bases outside the gene matches. This CDR3 is 18 amino acids long. The CDR3 here is CAISPPPQGQANTGELFF. The DNA of the CDR3 is TGTGCCATCAGCCCCCCCCCCCAGGGACAGGCGAACACCGGGGAGCTGTTTTTT.

In its sample, this clonotype was seen many times. The V and J genes are TRBV20-1 and TRBJ2-7, with a tentative D call TRBD1 (5 bases). The length of the CDR3 is 13 residues. Germline V CDR1 and CDR2: DFQATT, SNEGSKA (reference sequence). Deletions cut 3 bases from V and 0 bases from J, with 9 bases between. The CDR3, as DNA: TGCAGTGCTAGGGGGCCCCCCTCCTACGAGCAGTACTTC. As protein: CSARGPPSYEQYF.

Ten or more counts support this clonotype. The rearrangement joins TRBV9 to TRBJ2-7; 7 bases fit TRBD2. Trimming cost V 4 bases and J 3 bases; bases outside gene matches: 16. Germline values: CDR1 SGDLS, CDR2 YYNGEE. The CDR3 has 17 residues. CDR3: CASSPWTGGDFFYEQYF. DNA of the CDR3: TGTGCCAGCAGCCCGTGGACTGGGGGGGACTTTTTCTACGAGCAGTACTTC.

The sample holds many counts of this clonotype. The chain combines TRBV12-3 or TRBV12-4 with TRBJ2-1; D gene ambiguous. V lost 5 bases, J lost 7 bases, and 6 bases lay in between. This CDR3 contains 11 residues. The CDR3 reads CASSLVNEQFF. The CDR3 region has the DNA TGTGCCAGCAGTCTGGTTAATGAGCAGTTCTTC.

This clonotype has only a few counts. In DNA form, the CDR3 reads TGTGCCAGCAGTACTCCGACTAGCGGGAGCTCAGATACGCAGTATTTT. It specifies CASSTPTSGSSDTQYF. This rearrangement joins TRBV12-3 or TRBV12-4 to TRBJ2-3; 12 nucleotides line up with TRBD2. The V gene end was trimmed by 5 bases and the J gene end by 4 bases; junction bases not matched to a gene: 7. This CDR3 is built from 16 residues.

This clonotype was observed a handful of times. This chain's CDR3 is CASRMGLAGTDTQYF. The CDR3 coding sequence is TGTGCCAGCAGGATGGGACTAGCGGGGACAGATACGCAGTATTTT. The chain combines TRBV28 with TRBJ2-3; 13 bases are shared with TRBD2. Germline V gives CDR1 MDHEN, CDR2 SYDVKM. V lost 6 bases and J lost 3; bases outside the gene matches: 3. This CDR3 has 15 amino acids.

This clonotype has ten or more counts. The chain links TRBV29-1 to TRBJ2-3, with 7 bases matching TRBD1. The germline V gene encodes CDR1 SQVTM and CDR2 ANQGSEA. The V gene end was trimmed by 0 bases and the J gene end by 3 bases; junction bases not matched to a gene: 6. This CDR3 is 15 amino acids long. The chain's CDR3 is CSVEERGGRTDTQYF. For the CDR3, the DNA is TGCAGCGTTGAAGAGAGAGGGGGCAGGACAGATACGCAGTATTTT.

The V and J genes are TRBV20-1 and TRBJ2-1; D gene unclear. Germline loops: CDR1 DFQATT, CDR2 SNEGSKA (reference sequence). The length of the CDR3 is 11 residues. V was cut by 3 bases and J by 8 bases, with 8 bases left in between. CDR3 residues: CSARVLDEQFF. The CDR3 coding sequence is TGCAGTGCTAGGGTATTGGATGAGCAGTTCTTC.

In its sample, this clonotype was seen many times. The chain couples TRBV27 to TRBJ2-7; possible D gene TRBD1, 5 bases. V was trimmed by 1 base and J by 2 bases, leaving 12 bases between them. Germline V CDR1 and CDR2: MNHEY, SMNVEV (reference sequence). This CDR3 contains 15 residues. The CDR3 reads CASSLYQGTTYEQYF. CDR3 DNA sequence: TGTGCCAGCAGTTTATACCAGGGCACAACCTACGAGCAGTACTTC.

This clonotype was recorded at least ten times. The chain recombines TRBV6-5 with TRBJ1-6, with no clear D. The CDR3 is made up of 12 amino acids. The germline CDR1 and CDR2 sequences are MNHEY and SVGAGI. V was shortened by 6 bases and J by 5 bases, with 5 bases between the two germline ends. The CDR3 protein is CASRADNSPLHF. The CDR3 nucleotides are TGTGCCAGCAGAGCAGATAATTCACCCCTCCACTTT.

The chain recombines TRBV28 with TRBJ1-5; D might be TRBD1 (5 bases). Germline assignment: CDR1 MDHEN and CDR2 SYDVKM. The CDR3 spans 14 residues. Trimming removed 3 bases at V and 4 bases at J, with 10 bases between. The CDR3 sequence: CASSLGGANQPQHF. The CDR3 DNA reads TGTGCCAGCAGTTTGGGCGGGGCAAATCAGCCCCAGCATTTT.

This clonotype has ten or more counts. CDR3 in DNA: TGTGCCAGCAGTTACTCAGGCCTGATCACAGATACGCAGTATTTT. It codes for CASSYSGLITDTQYF. This sequence joins TRBV6-5 and TRBJ2-3; D ambiguous. Germline V gives CDR1 MNHEY, CDR2 SVGAGI. Trimming left V 0 bases short and J 2 bases short, with 9 bases between. This CDR3 region has 15 residues.

The J gene is TRBJ2-3, the V gene TRBV7-9; 7 nucleotides agree with TRBD2. The CDR3 has 14 residues. Germline values: CDR1 SEHNR, CDR2 FQNEAQ (reference sequence). Unmatched junction bases numbered 3, after V lost 4 bases and J lost 2 bases. CDR3 residues: CASSSWDYTDTQYF. CDR3 DNA sequence: TGTGCCAGCAGCTCTTGGGACTACACAGATACGCAGTATTTT.

This clonotype has just a few counts. The chain recombines TRBV20-1 with TRBJ1-1, with 9 positions matching TRBD1. Germline V lookup: CDR1 DFQATT, CDR2 SNEGSKA (reference sequence). The V gene end was trimmed by 7 bases and the J gene end by 3 bases; junction bases not matched to a gene: 9. The CDR3 loop spans 14 amino acids. The CDR3 loop is CSGSPTGGYTEAFF. The CDR3 region has the DNA TGCAGTGGTAGCCCGACAGGGGGGTACACTGAAGCTTTCTTT.

The chain is built from TRBV9 and TRBJ1-1; D is possibly TRBD1 (6 bases). The germline V gene has CDR1 SGDLS and CDR2 YYNGEE. Trimming stripped 3 bases from V and 3 bases from J, with 15 bases between. CDR3 size: 15 residues. Here the CDR3 reads CASSASGGLYTEAFF. The DNA for the CDR3 is TGTGCCAGCAGCGCCAGTGGGGGCTTATACACTGAAGCTTTCTTT.

This clonotype was recorded many times. This chain joins TRBV4-2 and TRBJ2-3; 11 nucleotides agree with TRBD2. CDR3 length: 16 amino acids. V shed 1 base, J shed 2 bases, and the junction held 2 bases outside the gene matches. Germline CDR1 is LGHNA and CDR2 is YNFKEQ. CDR3 sequence: CASSQVTSGITDTQYF. For the CDR3, the DNA is TGTGCCAGCAGCCAAGTGACTAGCGGGATCACAGATACGCAGTATTTT.

This clonotype was detected ten times or more. The V and J genes are TRBV23-1 and TRBJ2-6; 8 bases fit TRBD1. TRBV23-1 is an ORF for which the function is uncertain. V lost 7 bases to trimming and J lost 2 bases; unmatched junction nucleotides: 10. The CDR3 covers 17 residues. The CDR3 nucleotides read TGCGCCAGCATCGCGGACAGGGTCATCCCTGGGGCCAACGTCCTGACTTTC. It is translated as CASIADRVIPGANVLTF.

The chain uses TRBV15 and TRBJ2-1, with 7 bases aligning to TRBD2. V lost 10 bases to trimming and J lost 7 bases; unmatched junction nucleotides: 13. This CDR3 is built from 14 residues. Per germline, CDR1 LNHNV and CDR2 YYDKDF (reference sequence). The CDR3 is CAIRREAHLNEQFF. The CDR3 region has the DNA TGTGCCATACGCCGGGAGGCCCACTTAAATGAGCAGTTCTTC.

This clonotype turned up a few times. The rearrangement links TRBV4-1 to TRBJ2-1, with 9 bases lining up with TRBD1. Trimming at V came to 4 bases and at J to 9 bases, leaving 1 base not matched to a gene. Germline assignment: CDR1 MGHRA and CDR2 YSYEKL. The CDR3 covers 12 residues. The CDR3 DNA reads TGCGCCAGCAGCCGGACAGGGGCTGAGCAGTTCTTC. Amino acid sequence: CASSRTGAEQFF.

This clonotype was counted many times. The chain employs TRBV10-2 and TRBJ2-5, with 11 bases that match TRBD2. In germline, CDR1 is WSHSY, CDR2 SAAADI. CDR3 length equals 14 residues. The V and J ends lost 8 bases and 5 bases, in that order; junction bases with no gene match: 7. The CDR3 DNA follows: TGCGCCAGCTCTAGCGGGGGGCGGTCGGAGACCCAGTACTTC. This encodes CASSSGGRSETQYF.

This clonotype was detected ten times or more. The rearrangement links TRBV20-1 to TRBJ2-1; 14 bases align to TRBD2. The germline V gene encodes CDR1 DFQATT and CDR2 SNEGSKA (reference sequence). The junction had 5 bases not matched to a gene; V was cut back by 5 bases and J by 8 bases. The CDR3 totals 14 residues. Here the CDR3 DNA reads TGCAGTGCTTCCGGGACTAGCGGGAGTTATGAGCAGTTCTTC. Protein: CSASGTSGSYEQFF.

The rearrangement uses TRBV7-9 and TRBJ1-3; 7 bases map to TRBD1. The length of the CDR3 is 15 residues. With V trimmed by 6 bases and J by 0 bases, 5 bases remained unmatched. Germline V gene sequence: CDR1 SEHNR, CDR2 FQNEAQ (reference sequence). Here the CDR3 reads CASRRQGTSGNTIYF. Written as DNA, the CDR3 is TGTGCCAGCAGACGACAGGGCACCTCTGGAAACACCATATATTTT. Full variable domain (missing parts from reference TRBV7-9 and TRBJ1-3): DTGVSQNPRHKITKRGQNVTFRCDPISEHNRLYWYRQTLGQGPEFLTYFQNEAQLEKSRLLSDRFSAERPKGSFSTLEIQRTEQGDSAMYLCASRRQGTSGNTIYFGEGSWLTVV.

The chain is built from TRBV19 and TRBJ1-1, with D unclear. The CDR3 is made up of 13 amino acids. With 1 base removed from V and 1 base from J, the gap between germline ends came to 4 bases. Germline CDR1 LNHDA, CDR2 SQIVND (reference sequence). CDR3 residues: CASSIGGNTEAFF. The CDR3 nucleotides are TGTGCCAGTAGTATAGGAGGGAACACTGAAGCTTTCTTT.

This clonotype was seen a few times. The genes are TRBV12-3 or TRBV12-4 and TRBJ2-5; TRBD2 aligns across 12 bases. The CDR3 is 16 amino acids. The J segment lost 4 bases and the V segment lost 6 bases, leaving 9 bases of the junction unmatched. The CDR3 reads CASSAAPSGRGETQYF. The DNA of the CDR3 is TGTGCCAGCAGCGCCGCACCTAGCGGGAGGGGAGAGACCCAGTACTTC.

A few counts support this clonotype. J is TRBJ2-2 and V is TRBV3-2. TRBV3-2 is flagged as a pseudogene. There are 11 residues in the CDR3. CDR3 residues: CASSPPRELFF. Written as DNA, the CDR3 is TGTGCCAGCAGTCCGCCGAGGGAGCTGTTTTTT.

This clonotype was seen only a few times. This chain connects TRBV29-1 to TRBJ2-3, with 13 bases matching TRBD2. The CDR3 has 19 amino acids. V was clipped by 4 bases and J by 1 base; unmatched bases: 14. Germline V CDR1 and CDR2: SQVTM, ANQGSEA. The CDR3 DNA follows: TGCAGCGTTGGACCCCCGGGACTAGCGGGAAGGATGGGCACAGATACGCAGTATTTT. Amino acids: CSVGPPGLAGRMGTDTQYF.

There are many counts of this clonotype. This sequence joins TRBV29-1 and TRBJ2-1; D is possibly TRBD2 (6 bases). V was cut by 6 bases and J by 9 bases, with 21 bases left in between. The CDR3 has 14 residues. Germline V lookup: CDR1 SQVTM, CDR2 ANQGSEA. For the CDR3, the DNA is TGCAGCGTAACTTATTTCGGGGGAACCGGTGAGCAGTTCTTC. As protein: CSVTYFGGTGEQFF.

This clonotype was detected many times. V is TRBV29-1 and J is TRBJ2-1, with D hard to call. Germline values: CDR1 SQVTM, CDR2 ANQGSEA. V lost 6 bases and J 9 bases, leaving 12 bases between the germline ends. This CDR3 has 11 residues. DNA of the CDR3: TGCAGCGTGGCACTAATTGGTGAGCAGTTCTTC. Translating gives CSVALIGEQFF.